This T cell receptor beta chain is from a study of control samples from healthy donors and cancer patients (dated by TCRdb to about 2020). Libraries were built with the immunoSEQ multiplex PCR assay. TCRdb provides this immuneACCESS table in a form limited to in-frame rearrangements. Some clones are lacking; in checked studies, under half of them reflect an unresolved V gene, and why the rest are absent is not known. A total of approximately 180,000 clones appear in this sample, approximately 91% of them only once. The ten largest make up roughly 2% of the sample. A word on this clone: Its cognate antigen has yet to be identified. The input lacks base qualities; no much larger clone sits a single base away.

CDR1 and CDR2 are drawn from the germline V gene (reference sequence): LNHDA, SQIVND. V drops 1 base and J drops 9 bases, leaving 10 bases in between. The CDR3 runs 14 residues from the cysteine to the phenylalanine. Only CDR3 DNA remains: 42 bases, in frame from the first base. The TCR originated in a woman in her forties in good health. Sequencing was carried out using blood. The chain was built from TRBV19 and TRBJ1-6; the D gene is perhaps TRBD1, on 6 matching bases. The nucleotides are TGTGCCAGTAGTATAGGTGGGGGGCCTTCACCCCTCCACTTT. This codes for CASSIGGGPSPLHF.